One sample yielded the 22 T cell receptor beta chains listed below, sequenced in a study of T cell responses to AZD1222 COVID-19 vaccine. This table comes from immunoSEQ multiplex PCR, and its TCRdb copy is limited to in-frame clones, with some not included. The sample records around 130,000 clones, about 90% being singletons. The sample here was peripheral blood, taken 28 days after the second dose of the MenACWY control vaccine. The source is an adult who received the MenACWY meningococcal vaccine as a control.

The V and J genes are TRBV5-5 and TRBJ2-5, with 9 nucleotides matching TRBD1. The CDR3 contains 15 residues. V dropped 2 bases and J dropped 5; count of bases not matched to a gene: 7. Germline V CDR1 and CDR2: SGHKS, YYEKEE (reference sequence). The CDR3 DNA follows: TGTGCCAGCAGCTTACAGGGGGCGCCTGTGGAGACCCAGTACTTC. Amino acids: CASSLQGAPVETQYF.

The rearrangement links TRBV5-1 to TRBJ2-2, with 8 bases matching TRBD1. Germline V gene lookup returns CDR1 SGHRS and CDR2 YFSETQ. With 0 bases clipped from V and 4 bases from J, the junction kept 8 bases outside the gene matches. The CDR3 totals 17 residues. The CDR3 nucleotides read TGCGCCAGCAGCTTGGCCACGCAGGGGGCTGGCACCGGGGAGCTGTTTTTT. Translated: CASSLATQGAGTGELFF.

The sample holds one count of this clone. The rearrangement uses TRBV28 and TRBJ1-4; TRBD1 matches at 7 bases. V shed 8 bases and J 4 bases; nucleotides not matched to a gene: 4. Germline V gives CDR1 MDHEN, CDR2 SYDVKM. The CDR3 covers 13 residues. The CDR3 loop reads CASCDRDNEKLFF. The CDR3 coding sequence is TGTGCCAGCTGTGACAGGGATAATGAAAAACTGTTTTTT.

The gene calls are TRBV19 and TRBJ2-7, with 10 bases identical to TRBD1. Germline CDR1 LNHDA, CDR2 SQIVND (reference sequence). V shed 1 base, J shed 6 bases, and the junction held 6 bases outside the gene matches. The length of the CDR3 is 15 residues. The CDR3 DNA is TGTGCCAGTAGTATAGTATTGGACAGGGGGAGCGAGCAGTACTTC. Residues: CASSIVLDRGSEQYF.

In DNA, the CDR3 is TGTGCCAGCAGCGTATCTCAGGGATGGACAGATACGCAGTATTTT. This translates into CASSVSQGWTDTQYF. The chain has TRBV9 and TRBJ2-3; TRBD1 might be the D (5 bases). Trimming left V 1 base short and J 3 bases short, with 12 bases between. The germline gives CDR1 SGDLS, CDR2 YYNGEE. The CDR3 length is 15 residues.

The rearrangement joins TRBV7-2 to TRBJ2-3; 7 bases map to TRBD2. Looked up from germline, CDR1 is SGHTA and CDR2 is FQGNSA. V was pared by 7 bases and J by 6 bases, with 7 bases of the junction left unmatched. This CDR3 has 13 residues. Written as DNA, the CDR3 is TGTGCCAGCACCCCGGGGGGAGAGGATACGCAGTATTTT. Its protein is CASTPGGEDTQYF.

This chain links TRBV18 with TRBJ1-1; D is unclear. Per germline, CDR1 KGHSH and CDR2 LQKENI. The CDR3 is 15 amino acids. V was clipped by 3 bases and J by 1 base, with 12 bases between them. The CDR3 loop reads CASSPIQSPNTEAFF. The CDR3 DNA reads TGTGCCAGCTCACCTATACAGTCGCCGAACACTGAAGCTTTCTTT. Looking up the rest from reference TRBV18 and TRBJ1-1 gives the full variable domain: NAGVMQNPRHLVRRRGQEARLRCSPMKGHSHVYWYRQLPEEGLKFMVYLQKENIIDESGMPKERFSAEFPKEGPSILRIQQVVRGDSAAYFCASSPIQSPNTEAFFGQGTRLTVV.

V and J are TRBV15 and TRBJ2-7, with no clear D. V shed 0 bases and J shed 1 base, with 10 bases lying between them. The CDR3 spans 15 residues. Looked up from germline, CDR1 is LNHNV and CDR2 is YYDKDF (reference sequence). Written as DNA, the CDR3 is TGTGCCACCAGCAGAGATCACCAGCAATCCTACGAGCAGTACTTC. Translating it yields CATSRDHQQSYEQYF. The full variable domain, completed using reference TRBV15 and TRBJ2-7, is DAMVIQNPRYQVTQFGKPVTLSCSQTLNHNVMYWYQQKSSQAPKLLFHYYDKDFNNEADTPDNFQSRRPNTSFCFLDIRSPGLGDTAMYLCATSRDHQQSYEQYFGPGTRLTVT.

The rearrangement joins TRBV7-6 to TRBJ2-1; D assignment may be TRBD1 or TRBD2 (5 bases each). The CDR3 has 16 residues. With 6 bases removed from V and 6 bases from J, the gap between germline ends came to 21 bases. Germline CDR1 reads SGHVS; CDR2 reads FNYEAQ. For the CDR3, the DNA is TGTGCCAGCAGTCCCCAATCCCCATTTGGGGGCAATGAGCAGTTCTTC. Its protein is CASSPQSPFGGNEQFF.

The chain combines TRBV15 with TRBJ2-7; tentatively, D is TRBD1 or TRBD2 (5 bases each). The V and J ends lost 0 bases and 2 bases respectively, with 11 bases between them. The CDR3 length is 15 residues. Germline loops: CDR1 LNHNV, CDR2 YYDKDF (reference sequence). The CDR3 bases are TGTGCCACCAGCAGAGATCTCAAGGGACCCTACGAGCAGTACTTC. Translation: CATSRDLKGPYEQYF.

On this clone: Additional DNA sequences in this sample encode the identical CDR3. V is TRBV6-1 and J is TRBJ1-3, with D uncertain. V was clipped by 1 base and J by 4 bases, with 8 bases between them. The CDR3 extends over 14 amino acids. CDR1 and CDR2 (germline): MNHNS, SASEGT. CDR3 amino acids: CASSEVGSGNTIYF. In DNA form, the CDR3 reads TGTGCCAGCAGTGAAGTGGGATCGGGAAACACCATATATTTT.

The CDR3 protein is CASSLGGQGNSYEQYF. CDR3 nucleotide sequence: TGCGCCAGCAGCTTGGGGGGACAGGGCAACTCCTACGAGCAGTACTTC. The gene calls are TRBV5-1 and TRBJ2-7; TRBD1 matches 9 bases. J gave up 0 bases and V 0 bases, and 4 bases lay outside the gene matches. The CDR3 is 16 amino acids. The V gene's germline CDR1 is SGHRS and CDR2 YFSETQ.

This clone was found a few times. The genes are TRBV7-9 and TRBJ2-7; D is unclear. Between the trimmed V and J ends, which lost 3 bases and 5 bases, there was a span of 5 bases. This CDR3 is 11 amino acids long. Germline V gives CDR1 SEHNR, CDR2 FQNEAQ (reference sequence). The CDR3: CASSFEHEQYF. Here the CDR3 DNA reads TGTGCCAGCAGCTTTGAACACGAGCAGTACTTC.

The chain recombines TRBV11-1 with TRBJ2-1, with TRBD2 identical over 11 bases. Germline CDR1 and CDR2: SGHAT and FQDESV (reference sequence). The J segment lost 2 bases and the V segment lost 5 bases, leaving 2 bases of the junction unmatched. The CDR3 runs 15 residues. CDR3 DNA sequence: TGTGCCAGCAGCCTTAGCGGGAGGGCCTACAATGAGCAGTTCTTC. Translated, it gives CASSLSGRAYNEQFF.

The chain recombines TRBV19 with TRBJ2-5; unclear D gene. This CDR3 contains 15 residues. Germline V gene data show CDR1 as LNHDA and CDR2 as SQIVND (reference sequence). V dropped 3 bases and J dropped 4 bases, with 15 bases sitting between them. The CDR3 spells CASSIRIGAGETQYF. CDR3 nucleotide sequence: TGTGCCAGTAGTATTAGGATCGGCGCCGGAGAGACCCAGTACTTC.

The V and J genes are TRBV6-5 and TRBJ1-6; 7 bases align to TRBD1. The V gene end was trimmed by 5 bases and the J gene end by 7 bases; junction bases not matched to a gene: 5. CDR3 length: 14 residues. Germline CDR1 reads MNHEY; CDR2 reads SVGAGI. The CDR3 coding sequence is TGTGCCAGCAGTCAGGACAGGAGGAATTCACCCCTCCACTTT. This gives the protein CASSQDRRNSPLHF.

V is TRBV15 and J is TRBJ2-7, with D hard to call. The germline V and J ends were trimmed by 1 base and 4 bases, with 8 bases remaining between them. The CDR3 is 13 amino acids. CDR1 and CDR2 (germline): LNHNV, YYDKDF (reference sequence). The chain's CDR3 is CATSRGNGYEQYF. In nucleotides, the CDR3 is TGTGCCACCAGCAGAGGAAACGGTTACGAGCAGTACTTC.

The rearrangement links TRBV28 to TRBJ2-3; weak D call: TRBD2 (6 bases). Trimming cost V 10 bases and J 1 base, with 12 bases left between them. This CDR3 has 13 amino acids. Germline V gene lookup returns CDR1 MDHEN and CDR2 SYDVKM. The CDR3 DNA follows: TGTGCCACCCTGACGGGGGGCACAGATACGCAGTATTTT. Its translation: CATLTGGTDTQYF.

The chain is built from TRBV5-6 and TRBJ1-4; possible D gene TRBD1, 5 bases. Germline V gene lookup returns CDR1 SGHDT and CDR2 YYEEEE. V was shortened by 4 bases and J by 8 bases, with 18 bases between the two germline ends. The CDR3 runs 15 residues. The CDR3: CASSATGTSGEKLFF. CDR3 bases: TGTGCCAGCAGCGCTACCGGGACCAGTGGAGAAAAACTGTTTTTT.

This chain joins TRBV7-2 and TRBJ2-5, with 11 positions matching TRBD2. The CDR3 runs to 18 residues. The V segment lost 5 bases and the J segment 5 bases; nucleotides outside the gene matches: 16. CDR1 is SGHTA, CDR2 FQGNSA, per germline. The CDR3 region has the DNA TGTGCCAGCAGCCCTAGTCCTCTGCTAGCGGGAGGTTTGGAGACCCAGTACTTC. Translating it yields CASSPSPLLAGGLETQYF.

Only a few counts were recorded for this clone. The rearrangement joins TRBV7-9 to TRBJ2-5; D gene uncertain. Trimming took 3 bases from V and 3 from J, leaving 11 bases between them. This CDR3 has 14 residues. The germline gives CDR1 SEHNR, CDR2 FQNEAQ (reference sequence). In DNA, the CDR3 is TGTGCCAGCAGCTTTCCCCCAGCTAAAGAGACCCAGTACTTC. Encoded protein: CASSFPPAKETQYF.

The chain employs TRBV3-1 (or the pseudogene TRBV3-2) and TRBJ2-1, with 8 bases matching TRBD2. CDR1 is LGHDT, CDR2 YNNKEL, per germline (reference sequence). This CDR3 spans 16 amino acids. J lost 6 bases, V lost 0 bases, and 7 bases had no gene match. CDR3 loop: CASSQDGTGGLNEQFF. The CDR3 bases are TGTGCCAGCAGCCAAGATGGTACGGGGGGGCTCAATGAGCAGTTCTTC.